The 14 T cell receptor beta chains reported below all come from one sample, sequenced in a study of T cells in Graves' hyperthyroidism and ophthalmopathy. Amplification targeted TCR beta CDR3 regions from RNA transcripts. An initial round of RT-PCR targeting the TCR CDR3 relied on the HTBI primer set. TCRdb re-analysed the multiplex PCR reads in MiXCR, keeping a single row per CDR3 protein. The sample carries under 400,000 distinct CDR3 sequences, roughly 15% recorded once. Sequencing input: blood. These receptors all stem from a woman aged 55-70 years with Graves' ophthalmopathy.

In its sample, this clonotype was seen a few times. The chain recombines TRBV6-1 with TRBJ2-5, with 8 nucleotides matching TRBD2. Trimming at V came to 7 bases and at J to 5 bases, leaving 9 bases not matched to a gene. Germline V CDR1 and CDR2: MNHNS, SASEGT. The CDR3 is 14 amino acids. The CDR3 DNA reads as TGTGCCAGCACCCGGGACTCGGGGGGGGAGACCCAGTACTTC. It translates to CASTRDSGGETQYF.

The table lists this clonotype with many counts. This chain links TRBV11-2 with TRBJ2-4, with TRBD1 identical over 12 bases. Germline loops: CDR1 SGHAT, CDR2 FQNNGV. V shed 6 bases and J 1 base; nucleotides not matched to a gene: 10. The CDR3 loop spans 18 amino acids. The chain's CDR3 is CASSTGTGGIMAKNIQYF. CDR3 DNA sequence: TGTGCCAGCAGTACCGGGACAGGGGGCATCATGGCCAAAAACATTCAGTACTTC.

CDR3 nucleotides: TGTGCCAGCAGTTTATTTCTACGGGCGTCAGAGACCCAGTACTTC. Amino acid sequence: CASSLFLRASETQYF. The chain joins TRBV28 to TRBJ2-5; D gene unclear. Germline CDR1 is MDHEN and CDR2 is SYDVKM. The CDR3 contains 15 residues. V was trimmed by 1 base and J by 4 bases, leaving 13 bases between them.

This clonotype was observed a handful of times. This sequence joins TRBV28 and TRBJ2-2, with D maybe TRBD2 (6 bases). Germline V gene sequence: CDR1 MDHEN, CDR2 SYDVKM. The V end lost 8 bases, the J end lost 8 bases, and 15 bases lay between the germline ends. The CDR3 length is 13 residues. CDR3 bases: TGTGCCAGCTTTTCTCGGGGGTCGGGGGAGCTGTTTTTT. Translation gives CASFSRGSGELFF.

This clonotype was seen a few times. J is TRBJ1-2 and V is TRBV4-1; 7 nucleotides match TRBD1. The J segment lost 4 bases and the V segment lost 0 bases, leaving 5 bases of the junction unmatched. The CDR3 consists of 15 residues. Germline CDR1 is MGHRA and CDR2 is YSYEKL. CDR3 residues: CASSQDEGTVYGYTF. For the CDR3, the DNA is TGCGCCAGCAGCCAAGATGAAGGGACAGTCTATGGCTACACCTTC.

In this sample, this clonotype turned up many times. Written as DNA, the CDR3 is TGTGCCAGCTCTCCAGTCTTATCACGCCACGAGCAGTACTTC. Amino acid sequence: CASSPVLSRHEQYF. The chain couples TRBV18 to TRBJ2-7, with no clear D. V lost 6 bases and J 5 bases, leaving 17 bases between the germline ends. The CDR3 has 14 amino acids. Germline V gene data show CDR1 as KGHSH and CDR2 as LQKENI.

The chain couples TRBV5-1 to TRBJ2-7; 9 bases match TRBD1. CDR1 is SGHRS and CDR2 is YFSETQ in the germline V gene. The ends lost 4 bases at V and 5 bases at J; junction bases unmatched: 7. The CDR3 spans 14 residues. As DNA, the CDR3 is TGCGCCAGCAGCGCCGGGACAGGGACCCACGAGCAGTACTTC. The encoded protein is CASSAGTGTHEQYF.

This clonotype was counted at least ten times. The chain uses TRBV10-3 and TRBJ2-5; no reliable D call. This CDR3 contains 11 residues. The germline CDR1 and CDR2 sequences are ENHRY and SYGVKD. V was pared by 8 bases and J by 4 bases, with 8 bases between. The CDR3 nucleotides are TGTGCCATCGCGTCAGGAGAGACCCAGTACTTC. It yields the protein CAIASGETQYF.

The chain joins TRBV25-1 to TRBJ1-1; no definite D call. V shed 4 bases and J shed 0 bases, with 12 bases lying between them. Germline values: CDR1 MGHDK, CDR2 SYGVNS. The CDR3 has 15 amino acids. The CDR3 loop reads CASSGNSLMNTEAFF. CDR3 bases: TGTGCCAGCAGTGGAAACAGCCTAATGAACACTGAAGCTTTCTTT.

With respect to this clonotype: A clone one base away is much larger, so this may be a read error. The chain has TRBV28 and TRBJ2-3; a weak D match, TRBD2 (6 bases). Germline V lookup: CDR1 MDHEN, CDR2 SYDVKM. The germline V and J ends were trimmed by 7 bases and 7 bases, with 21 bases remaining between them. This CDR3 is 15 amino acids long. Here the CDR3 reads CASTLAGGTSNTQYF. CDR3 nucleotides: TGTGCCAGCACCCTGGCGGGCGGGACGTCGAATACGCAGTATTTT.

In its sample, this clonotype was seen a few times. The rearrangement uses TRBV7-9 and TRBJ2-2; TRBD1 might be the D (5 bases). The CDR3 is 13 residues long. Per the germline V gene, CDR1 is SEHNR and CDR2 is FQNEAQ (reference sequence). The ends were cut back, 5 bases at V and 8 bases at J, with 12 bases in the middle. The CDR3 spells CASSPRRVGELFF. DNA for the CDR3: TGTGCCAGCAGCCCCCGCAGGGTGGGGGAGCTGTTTTTT.

This clonotype was counted only a few times. The rearrangement links TRBV6-2 or TRBV6-3 to TRBJ2-1, with 10 bases aligning to TRBD2. The V gene's germline CDR1 is MNHEY and CDR2 SVGEGT. V dropped 7 bases and J dropped 4; count of bases not matched to a gene: 4. This CDR3 is built from 14 residues. The CDR3 nucleotides read TGTGCCAGCACCCTAGCGGGAGCTTACAATGAGCAGTTCTTC. Translated, it gives CASTLAGAYNEQFF.

This clonotype was detected many times. The genes are TRBV12-3 or TRBV12-4 and TRBJ1-4; TRBD1 aligns across 9 bases. After removal of 6 bases from V and 6 bases from J, the junction contained 11 bases not matched to a gene. This CDR3 has 16 residues. This chain's CDR3 is CASRRDREGLDEKLFF. The CDR3, as DNA: TGTGCCAGCAGAAGGGACAGGGAAGGTCTAGATGAAAAACTGTTTTTT.

J is TRBJ1-4 and V is TRBV20-1; D perhaps matches TRBD1 (5 bases). CDR1 and CDR2 from the germline V gene are DFQATT and SNEGSKA (reference sequence). V lost 1 base to trimming and J lost 6 bases, with 15 bases between them. The CDR3 loop spans 15 amino acids. CDR3 nucleotides: TGCAGTGCTAGAGGGATCCGGGACGTGCATGAAAAACTGTTTTTT. It codes for CSARGIRDVHEKLFF.